The 18 T cell receptor beta chains given below trace back to one sample, sequenced in a study of blood T cell repertoires in COVID-19. The repertoire was sequenced with immunoSEQ multiplex PCR; TCRdb's copy has only in-frame clones and lacks some. The sample lists 300,000 to 400,000 clones, 80% to 90% seen once, with around 1% in the top ten. The source material was PBMCs or T cells enriched from blood (not recorded which). The receptors come from a man between 18 and 35 years old who had recovered from COVID-19.

The CDR3 DNA reads as TGTGCCAGCAGTTTAGGTAGTTTAGGCTACACCTTC. Translated, it gives CASSLGSLGYTF. The chain combines TRBV12-3 or TRBV12-4 with TRBJ1-2, with D unclear. Deletions cut 1 base from V and 8 bases from J, with 8 bases between. The CDR3 runs 12 residues.

CDR3 bases: TGTGCCAGCAGTCGAAGTTCCGGGACTAGCGGCTACGAGCAGTACTTC. Translation: CASSRSSGTSGYEQYF. The genes are TRBV6-6 and TRBJ2-7; 11 bases align to TRBD2. Germline trimming cut 5 bases from V and 3 bases from J; bases unmatched to any gene: 9. The CDR3 spans 16 residues. The germline V gene encodes CDR1 MNHNY and CDR2 SVGAGI (reference sequence).

This sequence joins TRBV7-9 and TRBJ1-6; weak D call: TRBD1 (6 bases). V was cut by 1 base and J by 12 bases, with 13 bases left in between. This CDR3 comprises 14 residues. Germline V gene lookup returns CDR1 SEHNR and CDR2 FQNEAQ (reference sequence). The CDR3 region is CASSLGAGEGPLHF. The CDR3 region has the DNA TGTGCCAGCAGCTTAGGGGCAGGGGAAGGACCCCTCCACTTT.

The J gene is TRBJ2-6, the V gene TRBV30, with 9 bases identical to TRBD1. Germline values: CDR1 GTSNPN, CDR2 SVGIG (reference sequence). The CDR3 sequence is 18 residues long. Losses at the gene ends were 0 bases for V and 2 bases for J; bases not matched to a gene: 8. CDR3 bases: TGTGCCTGGAGTGTAGGACAGGGGTATTTCACTGGGGCCAACGTCCTGACTTTC. It encodes CAWSVGQGYFTGANVLTF.

The chain combines TRBV19 with TRBJ2-6; D call uncertain. The CDR3 loop spans 17 amino acids. With 2 bases removed from V and 0 bases from J, the gap between germline ends came to 11 bases. The germline V gene has CDR1 LNHDA and CDR2 SQIVND (reference sequence). CDR3 amino acids: CASSIRLRSSGANVLTF. The CDR3 DNA sequence: TGTGCCAGTAGTATACGTTTGAGGAGCTCTGGGGCCAACGTCCTGACTTTC.

This chain uses TRBV2 with TRBJ1-1; the match to TRBD1 covers 8 bases. Germline loops: CDR1 SNHLY, CDR2 FYNNEI. Trimming at V came to 6 bases and at J to 4 bases, leaving 7 bases not matched to a gene. The CDR3 loop spans 14 amino acids. CDR3 nucleotides: TGTGCCAGCAGCCTAGACAGGGGTGGCACTGAAGCTTTCTTT. Protein sequence: CASSLDRGGTEAFF.

The chain employs TRBV4-1 and TRBJ2-2; TRBD1 matches at 9 bases. This CDR3 has 18 residues. In germline, CDR1 is MGHRA, CDR2 YSYEKL. The J segment lost 3 bases and the V segment lost 1 base, leaving 9 bases of the junction unmatched. The CDR3 bases are TGCGCCAGCAGCCAAGTTGAGGGACAGGGAGATTACACCGGGGAGCTGTTTTTT. Amino acids: CASSQVEGQGDYTGELFF.

The chain recombines TRBV7-9 with TRBJ2-3, with D uncertain. The germline V gene has CDR1 SEHNR and CDR2 FQNEAQ (reference sequence). Trimming removed 8 bases from V and 0 bases from J, with 12 bases in between. The CDR3 is 14 residues long. CDR3: CASRGVRSTDTQYF. The CDR3 DNA reads TGTGCCAGCCGCGGAGTTCGAAGCACAGATACGCAGTATTTT.

This chain uses TRBV5-4 with TRBJ2-3, with 10 bases identical to TRBD2. Germline CDR1 and CDR2: SGHNT and YYREEE (reference sequence). The trim removed 4 bases at V and 8 bases at J, leaving 16 bases unmatched. This CDR3 is built from 17 residues. The CDR3 loop reads CASSDPSGGGAGGTQYF. The CDR3 DNA reads as TGTGCCAGCAGCGACCCTAGCGGGGGAGGGGCCGGGGGTACGCAGTATTTT.

V gene TRBV19 combines with J gene TRBJ2-5; 8 nucleotides agree with TRBD2. The V gene end was trimmed by 10 bases and the J gene end by 4 bases; junction bases not matched to a gene: 8. The CDR3 spans 13 residues. Germline V lookup: CDR1 LNHDA, CDR2 SQIVND (reference sequence). The CDR3 protein is CATSGLAGETQYF. The CDR3 DNA sequence: TGTGCCACCTCGGGTCTAGCGGGAGAGACCCAGTACTTC.

The chain is built from TRBV7-2 and TRBJ2-2; 12 bases line up with TRBD2. CDR1 and CDR2 from the germline V gene are SGHTA and FQGNSA. After removal of 6 bases from V and 6 bases from J, the junction contained 5 bases not matched to a gene. The CDR3 contains 15 residues. The CDR3 region has the DNA TGTGCCAGCAGACCTAGCGGGGGGGCTCCCGGGGAGCTGTTTTTT. Protein sequence: CASRPSGGAPGELFF.

The rearrangement joins TRBV12-3 or TRBV12-4 to TRBJ2-2, with no clear D. The CDR3 length is 12 residues. V lost 6 bases and J lost 9, with 11 bases in between. CDR3 nucleotide sequence: TGTGCCAGCAGCACCCGGTCCAGGGAGCTGTTTTTT. It specifies CASSTRSRELFF.

The V gene is TRBV5-6, the J gene TRBJ2-1; D is unclear. Germline V CDR1 and CDR2: SGHDT, YYEEEE. V shed 4 bases and J shed 5 bases, with 16 bases lying between them. This CDR3 spans 15 amino acids. The CDR3 DNA is TGTGCCAGCAGCCCGGGTCTCGCCTGGCACAATGAGCAGTTCTTC. Translating gives CASSPGLAWHNEQFF.

The chain combines TRBV5-1 with TRBJ2-3; 7 bases are a match to TRBD1. Germline values: CDR1 SGHRS, CDR2 YFSETQ. The CDR3 is made up of 16 amino acids. J gave up 1 base and V 0 bases, and 5 bases lay outside the gene matches. In DNA, the CDR3 is TGCGCCAGCAGCTTGGCCATCGGGACAGGCACAGATACGCAGTATTTT. Amino acid sequence: CASSLAIGTGTDTQYF.

This sequence joins TRBV4-1 and TRBJ2-5; D might be TRBD2 (6 bases). The ends were cut back, 0 bases at V and 3 bases at J, with 8 bases in the middle. Germline V CDR1 and CDR2: MGHRA, YSYEKL. CDR3 length: 14 amino acids. CDR3 amino acids: CASSQDPGEETQYF. The CDR3 DNA follows: TGCGCCAGCAGCCAAGATCCGGGGGAAGAGACCCAGTACTTC.

The chain is built from TRBV19 and TRBJ1-2; no clear D. The CDR3 is made up of 14 amino acids. Trimming took off 4 bases at V and 6 bases at J, with 15 bases between the two ends. Germline V gene sequence: CDR1 LNHDA, CDR2 SQIVND (reference sequence). The CDR3, as DNA: TGTGCCAGTAGTAGGCTTACAGTGGGCCATGGCTACACCTTC. Translation: CASSRLTVGHGYTF.

V gene TRBV28 combines with J gene TRBJ2-1, with D possibly TRBD1 on 5 matching bases. The V gene lost 6 bases and the J gene lost 6 bases, with 15 bases spanning the gap. The CDR3 sequence is 14 residues long. CDR1 is MDHEN and CDR2 is SYDVKM in the germline V gene. CDR3 coding DNA: TGTGCCAGCAGCTCGAAACAGGACCTCAATGAGCAGTTCTTC. Residues: CASSSKQDLNEQFF.

The rearrangement joins TRBV28 to TRBJ2-7; D possibly corresponds to TRBD2 (5 bases). The CDR3 totals 14 residues. V lost 7 bases and J lost 4, with 17 bases in between. Germline assignment: CDR1 MDHEN and CDR2 SYDVKM. CDR3 DNA: TGTGCCAGCACTTCTGGGCAGCGGAGTTACGAGCAGTACTTC. Translated, it gives CASTSGQRSYEQYF.